This T cell receptor (beta chain) was retrieved from a study of preoperative IRX-2 immunotherapy in early breast cancer. Sequencing was performed with immunoSEQ multiplex PCR; in TCRdb, only in-frame clones are kept and a portion is missing. The sample holds 43,000 or so clones; about 95% are singletons and the top ten take over 1.5%. Treatment defined: preoperative locoregional IRX-2 cytokine immunotherapy. This phase Ib study tested locoregional IRX-2 cytokine immunotherapy given before surgery. Germline CDR1 and CDR2: LNHDA and SQIVND (reference sequence). The CDR3 length is 17 residues. V was clipped by 3 bases and J by 5 bases, with 22 bases between them.

This sample comprised tumor tissue, obtained after IRX-2 immunotherapy. The sequence was collected from a human donor with breast cancer. V and J are TRBV19 and TRBJ2-5; a weak D match, TRBD1 (5 bases). The CDR3 bases are TGTGCCAGTAGTATTGGCCGGGCCAGGGTCCTAAGGGAGACCCAGTACTTC. This translates into CASSIGRARVLRETQYF. Full variable domain (rest looked up from reference TRBV19 and TRBJ2-5): DGGITQSPKYLFRKEGQNVTLSCEQNLNHDAMYWYRQDPGQGLRLIYYSQIVNDFQKGDIAEGYSVSREKKESFPLTVTSAQKNPTAFYLCASSIGRARVLRETQYFGPGTRLLVL.